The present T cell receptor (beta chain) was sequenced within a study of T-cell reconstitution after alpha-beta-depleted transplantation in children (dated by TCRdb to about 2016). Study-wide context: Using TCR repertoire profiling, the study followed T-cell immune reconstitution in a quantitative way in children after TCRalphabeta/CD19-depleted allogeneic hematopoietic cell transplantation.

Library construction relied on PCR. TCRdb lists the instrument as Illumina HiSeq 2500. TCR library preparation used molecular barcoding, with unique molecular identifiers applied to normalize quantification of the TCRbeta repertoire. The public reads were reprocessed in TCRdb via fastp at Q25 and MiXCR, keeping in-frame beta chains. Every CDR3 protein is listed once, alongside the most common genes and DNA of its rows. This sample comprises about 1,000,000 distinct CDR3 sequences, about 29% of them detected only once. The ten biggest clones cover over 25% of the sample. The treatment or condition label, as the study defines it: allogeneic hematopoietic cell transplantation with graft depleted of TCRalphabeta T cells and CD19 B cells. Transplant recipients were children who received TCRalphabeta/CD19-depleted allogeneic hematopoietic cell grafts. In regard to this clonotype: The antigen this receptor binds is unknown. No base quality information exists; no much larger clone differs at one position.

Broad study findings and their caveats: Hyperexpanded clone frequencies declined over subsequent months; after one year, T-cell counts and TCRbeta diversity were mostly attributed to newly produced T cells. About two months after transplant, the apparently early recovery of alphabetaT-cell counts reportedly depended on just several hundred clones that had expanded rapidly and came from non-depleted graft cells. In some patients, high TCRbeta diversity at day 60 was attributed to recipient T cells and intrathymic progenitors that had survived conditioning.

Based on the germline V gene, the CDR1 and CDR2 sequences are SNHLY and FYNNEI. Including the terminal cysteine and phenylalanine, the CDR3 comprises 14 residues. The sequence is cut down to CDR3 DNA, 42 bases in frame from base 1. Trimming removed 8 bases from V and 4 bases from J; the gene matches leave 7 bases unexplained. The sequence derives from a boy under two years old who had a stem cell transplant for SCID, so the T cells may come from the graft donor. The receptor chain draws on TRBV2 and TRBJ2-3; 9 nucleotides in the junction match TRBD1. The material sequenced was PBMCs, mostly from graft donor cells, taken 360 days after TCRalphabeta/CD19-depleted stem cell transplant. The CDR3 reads CASHPGQGADTQYF. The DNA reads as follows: TGTGCCAGCCATCCGGGACAGGGAGCAGATACGCAGTATTTT.